These T cell receptor beta chains were read from a single sample in a study of blood T cell repertoires in COVID-19. The repertoire was sequenced with immunoSEQ multiplex PCR; TCRdb's copy has only in-frame clones and lacks some. The sample holds 100,000 to 150,000 clones, roughly 88% seen once. Sequenced: peripheral blood. All receptors derive from a human donor in a cohort sampled during active COVID-19. The CDR3 runs from the conserved cysteine through the conserved F or W. A D gene is named only where the DNA matches it firmly. Some rows mark clone size as missing; the rest say once, few, many or name a class of expanded clone.

j_call,clone_size,v_call,d_call,cdr3_length,cdr3_aa,cdr3_nt
TRBJ2-2,-,TRBV11-2,TRBD2,15,CASSWTSGNTGELFF,TGTGCCAGCAGCTGGACTAGCGGGAACACCGGGGAGCTGTTTTTT
TRBJ2-7,-,TRBV3-1/TRBV3-2,-,14,CASSQGDTHYEQYF,TGTGCCAGCAGCCAAGGGGACACCCACTACGAGCAGTACTTC
TRBJ1-6,-,TRBV27,-,12,CATQGGNSPLHF,TGTGCGACTCAGGGAGGGAATTCACCCCTCCACTTT
TRBJ1-2,-,TRBV14,-,12,CASSQDRDGYTF,TGTGCCAGCAGCCAAGATCGGGATGGCTACACCTTC
TRBJ2-7,-,TRBV20-1,-,13,CSASVRNLYEQYF,TGCAGTGCTAGTGTGCGGAACCTCTACGAGCAGTACTTC
TRBJ2-7,once,TRBV5-4,TRBD2,14,CASSLESGSYEQYF,TGTGCCAGCAGCTTGGAAAGCGGGAGCTACGAGCAGTACTTC
TRBJ1-3,-,TRBV18,-,15,CASSPPAGSGNTIYF,TGTGCCAGCTCACCACCGGCAGGGTCTGGAAACACCATATATTTT
TRBJ2-7,-,TRBV28,-,13,CASSLAGTYEQYF,TGTGCCAGCAGTTTAGCAGGGACCTACGAGCAGTACTTC
TRBJ2-5,-,TRBV18,TRBD1,14,CASSRGQGQETQYF,TGTGCCAGCTCACGCGGACAGGGCCAAGAGACCCAGTACTTC
TRBJ1-2,-,TRBV4-1,TRBD1,15,CASSPKMGQGKGYTF,TGCGCCAGCAGCCCAAAAATGGGACAGGGAAAGGGCTACACCTTC
TRBJ2-1,-,TRBV7-9,-,13,CASSPPSLNEQFF,TGTGCCAGCAGCCCACCTAGTCTCAATGAGCAGTTCTTC
TRBJ2-4,-,TRBV11-2,-,13,CASSSDQGDIQYF,TGTGCCAGCAGCTCCGATCAAGGGGACATTCAGTACTTC
TRBJ2-5,-,TRBV5-1,TRBD1,16,CASSLTGGFAQETQYF,TGCGCCAGCAGCCTTACAGGGGGGTTCGCACAAGAGACCCAGTACTTC
TRBJ2-1,-,TRBV5-1,-,14,CASSLGEMDFEQFF,TGCGCCAGCAGCTTGGGGGAGATGGACTTTGAGCAGTTCTTC
TRBJ1-6,-,TRBV6-5,-,15,CASSKRAGPNSPLHF,TGTGCCAGCAGTAAGCGGGCAGGACCTAATTCACCCCTCCACTTT
TRBJ1-1,-,TRBV19,-,15,CASRTGTRMNTEAFF,TGTGCCAGTAGGACCGGGACAAGGATGAACACTGAAGCTTTCTTT
TRBJ2-6,few,TRBV18,-,14,CASSPVSGANVLTF,TGTGCCAGCTCACCCGTCTCTGGGGCCAACGTCCTGACTTTC
TRBJ1-2,-,TRBV19,-,14,CASGRTGWRYGYTF,TGTGCCAGTGGGCGTACAGGGTGGAGGTATGGCTACACCTTC
TRBJ2-7,few,TRBV5-1,TRBD2,15,CASSLGGLAGEEQYF,TGCGCCAGCAGCTTGGGGGGACTAGCGGGAGAAGAGCAGTACTTC
TRBJ1-6,-,TRBV28,TRBD1,20,CASSSASGTGPSSYNSPLHF,TGTGCCAGCAGTTCAGCTTCCGGGACAGGCCCAAGCTCCTATAATTCACCCCTCCACTTT
TRBJ1-2,-,TRBV14,TRBD1,14,CASSQVSTGAGYTF,TGTGCCAGCAGCCAAGTTAGTACAGGGGCTGGCTACACCTTC
TRBJ2-1,-,TRBV6-5,-,13,CASNPSQGNEQFF,TGTGCCAGCAACCCTTCACAGGGCAATGAGCAGTTCTTC
TRBJ2-3,-,TRBV4-2,-,14,CASSQSSPTDTQYF,TGTGCCAGCAGCCAATCTAGTCCCACAGATACGCAGTATTTT
TRBJ1-1,-,TRBV6-6,-,15,CASSYQGGRDTEAFF,TGTGCCAGCAGTTACCAGGGCGGGAGGGACACTGAAGCTTTCTTT
TRBJ2-7,-,TRBV19,TRBD2,13,CASNGRGSYEQYF,TGTGCCAGTAACGGGAGGGGTTCCTACGAGCAGTACTTC
TRBJ2-7,-,TRBV11-2,TRBD1,19,CASSFTPGQGPQSSYEQYF,TGTGCCAGCAGCTTTACCCCGGGACAGGGGCCCCAGAGCTCCTACGAGCAGTACTTC
TRBJ2-1,once,TRBV4-2,TRBD2,17,CASSQGSSGRTYNEQFF,TGTGCCAGCAGCCAAGGATCTAGCGGGAGGACCTACAATGAGCAGTTCTTC
TRBJ2-7,-,TRBV27,-,15,CASSLGQGGIGEQYF,TGTGCCAGCAGTTTAGGGCAGGGGGGAATTGGCGAGCAGTACTTC
TRBJ2-7,-,TRBV3-1/TRBV3-2,TRBD2,14,CASSRTSGRGEQYF,TGTGCCAGCAGCCGGACTAGCGGGAGGGGCGAGCAGTACTTC
TRBJ1-2,-,TRBV10-1,TRBD1,14,CASSPGQGVSGYTF,TGCGCCAGCAGTCCAGGACAGGGAGTTTCAGGCTACACCTTC
TRBJ2-3,-,TRBV10-2,TRBD2,18,CASRGLAGGPGGTDTQYF,TGCGCCAGCAGGGGTCTAGCGGGAGGTCCTGGGGGCACAGATACGCAGTATTTT
TRBJ2-7,few,TRBV14,-,11,CASSQANEQYF,TGTGCCAGCAGCCAAGCTAACGAGCAGTACTTC
TRBJ2-1,once,TRBV9,TRBD2,15,CASSVRGLAANEQFF,TGTGCCAGCAGCGTAAGGGGACTAGCGGCCAATGAGCAGTTCTTC
TRBJ2-3,-,TRBV5-1,-,15,CASSPSAVSTDTQYF,TGCGCCAGCAGCCCGTCGGCGGTGAGCACAGATACGCAGTATTTT
TRBJ1-1,few,TRBV20-1,-,11,CSAREGGRAFF,TGCAGTGCTAGAGAGGGAGGGAGGGCTTTCTTT
TRBJ2-5,-,TRBV27,TRBD2,11,CASGRVKGQYF,TGTGCCAGCGGGAGGGTGAAGGGCCAGTACTTC
TRBJ1-4,-,TRBV30,-,15,CACPTPAWSNEKLFF,TGTGCCTGTCCGACACCCGCTTGGTCTAATGAAAAACTGTTTTTT
TRBJ2-1,-,TRBV18,TRBD1,15,CASSPRTGPSDEQFF,TGTGCCAGCTCACCACGGACAGGGCCCTCCGATGAGCAGTTCTTC
TRBJ2-7,-,TRBV20-1,-,11,CSASRGYEQYF,TGCAGTGCTAGCCGAGGGTACGAGCAGTACTTC
TRBJ2-3,-,TRBV29-1,TRBD1,17,CSVEGEIKDRVEDTQYF,TGCAGCGTTGAAGGAGAGATAAAGGACAGGGTGGAAGATACGCAGTATTTT
TRBJ1-5,few,TRBV18,-,13,CASSPKGDQPQHF,TGTGCCAGCTCACCAAAAGGGGATCAGCCCCAGCATTTT
TRBJ1-4,-,TRBV10-3,-,14,CAISEMGGNEKLFF,TGTGCCATCAGTGAGATGGGGGGTAATGAAAAACTGTTTTTT
TRBJ1-6,-,TRBV9,-,14,CASSVRGSGSPLHF,TGTGCCAGCAGCGTAAGGGGGTCGGGTTCACCCCTCCACTTT
TRBJ1-6,-,TRBV27,-,15,CASRRVDAYNSPLHF,TGTGCCAGCAGGCGGGTGGACGCCTATAATTCACCCCTCCACTTT
TRBJ2-4,once,TRBV12-5,TRBD2,20,CASGLVRGLAAPLAKNIQYF,TGTGCTAGTGGTTTGGTACGGGGACTAGCGGCCCCTTTAGCCAAAAACATTCAGTACTTC
TRBJ2-3,-,TRBV18,-,15,CASSPGRVKTDTQYF,TGTGCCAGCTCACCAGGCAGGGTGAAGACAGATACGCAGTATTTT
TRBJ2-5,-,TRBV5-8,-,14,CASSLGAVQETQYF,TGTGCCAGCAGCTTGGGGGCAGTCCAAGAGACCCAGTACTTC
TRBJ1-2,-,TRBV18,TRBD1,15,CASSPGTGRDYGYTF,TGTGCCAGCTCACCCGGGACAGGGAGAGACTATGGCTACACCTTC
TRBJ2-5,once,TRBV4-1,-,14,CASSQDGGMETQYF,TGCGCCAGCAGCCAAGACGGCGGGATGGAGACCCAGTACTTC
TRBJ2-5,-,TRBV19,-,19,CASSVRQGGTGLAGETQYF,TGTGCCAGTAGTGTGAGACAGGGGGGTACCGGTCTAGCGGGAGAGACCCAGTACTTC
TRBJ2-1,-,TRBV30,-,16,CACRPGLGAGNNEQFF,TGTGCCTGTCGTCCGGGACTGGGTGCGGGGAACAATGAGCAGTTCTTC
TRBJ2-1,-,TRBV6-4,TRBD2,17,CASSRSGGGRAYNEQFF,TGTGCCAGCAGTCGCTCGGGCGGCGGGAGGGCCTACAATGAGCAGTTCTTC
TRBJ1-2,once,TRBV28,-,12,CASSWTEYGYTF,TGTGCCAGCAGTTGGACAGAATATGGCTACACCTTC
TRBJ1-2,-,TRBV4-3,-,19,CASSQGRGSGAGFNYGYTF,TGCGCCAGCAGCCAAGGTCGGGGCAGCGGCGCGGGGTTTAACTATGGCTACACCTTC
TRBJ2-1,-,TRBV19,-,14,CASTDRELYNEQFF,TGTGCCAGTACGGATCGGGAGCTCTACAATGAGCAGTTCTTC
TRBJ1-1,-,TRBV18,-,13,CASSGRAEGEAFF,TGTGCCAGCTCAGGGCGAGCGGAAGGTGAAGCTTTCTTT
TRBJ1-5,-,TRBV6-2/TRBV6-3,TRBD1,15,CASSPRTGINQPQHF,TGTGCCAGCAGTCCCCGGACAGGGATAAATCAGCCCCAGCATTTT
TRBJ2-7,-,TRBV5-4,-,14,CASSLEGRPVEQYF,TGTGCCAGCAGCTTGGAGGGGCGTCCCGTCGAGCAGTACTTC